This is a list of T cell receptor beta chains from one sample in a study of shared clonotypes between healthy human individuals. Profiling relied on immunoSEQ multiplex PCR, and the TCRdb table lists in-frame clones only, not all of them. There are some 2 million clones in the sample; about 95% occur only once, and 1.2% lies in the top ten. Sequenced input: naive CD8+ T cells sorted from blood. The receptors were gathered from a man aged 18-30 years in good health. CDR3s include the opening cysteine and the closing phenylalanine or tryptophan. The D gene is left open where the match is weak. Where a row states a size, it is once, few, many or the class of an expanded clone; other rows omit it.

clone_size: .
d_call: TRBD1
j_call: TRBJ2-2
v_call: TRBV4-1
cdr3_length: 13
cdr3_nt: TGCGCCAGCAGCCTCCAGGGGGCCGGGGAGCTGTTTTTT
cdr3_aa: CASSLQGAGELFF

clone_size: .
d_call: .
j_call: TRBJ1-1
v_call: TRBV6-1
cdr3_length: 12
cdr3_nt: TGTGCCAGCAGATCGGGGGATACTGAAGCTTTCTTT
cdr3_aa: CASRSGDTEAFF

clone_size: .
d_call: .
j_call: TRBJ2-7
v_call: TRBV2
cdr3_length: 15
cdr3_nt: TGTGCCAGCAGTGAAGCGGGGGAGGCGGTCTACGAGCAGTACTTC
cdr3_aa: CASSEAGEAVYEQYF

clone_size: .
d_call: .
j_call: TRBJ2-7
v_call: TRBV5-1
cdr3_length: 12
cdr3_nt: TGCGCCAGCAGTTTTAACGGAGAGAAAGGCTACTTC
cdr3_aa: CASSFNGEKGYF

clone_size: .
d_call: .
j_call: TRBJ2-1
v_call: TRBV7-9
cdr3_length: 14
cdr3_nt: TGTGCCAGCAGCTTAGAGGGGTTTCAGAATGAGCAGTTCTTC
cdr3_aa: CASSLEGFQNEQFF

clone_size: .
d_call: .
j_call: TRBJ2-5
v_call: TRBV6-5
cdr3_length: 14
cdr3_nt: TGTGCCAGCAGCACCGGGTCCCTAGGTCAGACCCAGTACTTC
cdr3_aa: CASSTGSLGQTQYF

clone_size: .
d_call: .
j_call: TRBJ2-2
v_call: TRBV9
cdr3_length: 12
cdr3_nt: TGTGCCAGCAGCGTACTCGGCGGGGAGCTGTTTTTT
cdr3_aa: CASSVLGGELFF

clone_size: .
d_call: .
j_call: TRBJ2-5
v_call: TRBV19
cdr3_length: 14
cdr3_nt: TGTGCCAGTAGTATAGTAGGCAGCCAAGAGACCCAGTACTTC
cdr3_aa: CASSIVGSQETQYF

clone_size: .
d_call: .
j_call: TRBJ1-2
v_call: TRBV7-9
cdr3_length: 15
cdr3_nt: TGTGCCAGCAGCTTAAGTGGCAGCTTTATGGATGGCTACACCTTC
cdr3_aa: CASSLSGSFMDGYTF

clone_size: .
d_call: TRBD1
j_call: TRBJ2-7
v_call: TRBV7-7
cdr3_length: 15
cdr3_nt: TGTGCTAGCAGCTACGGACAGGGGGCCTCCTACGAGCAGTACTTC
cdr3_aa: CASSYGQGASYEQYF

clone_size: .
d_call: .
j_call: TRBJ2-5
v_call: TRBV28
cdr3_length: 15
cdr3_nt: TGTGCCAGCAGTTTAGCCAGAGAGGTACAAGAGACCCAGTACTTC
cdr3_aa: CASSLAREVQETQYF

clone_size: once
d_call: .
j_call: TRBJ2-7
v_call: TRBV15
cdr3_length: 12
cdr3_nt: TGTGCCACCAGGGGTGCCTCCTACGAGCAGTACTTC
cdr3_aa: CATRGASYEQYF

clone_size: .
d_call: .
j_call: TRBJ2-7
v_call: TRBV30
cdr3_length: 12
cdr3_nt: TGTGCCTGGATGGGGCTTTCCTACGAGCAGTACTTC
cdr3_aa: CAWMGLSYEQYF

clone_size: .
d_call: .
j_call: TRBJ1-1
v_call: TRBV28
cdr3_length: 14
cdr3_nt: TGTGCCAGCAGTTTCCGGGGCATGAACACTGAAGCTTTCTTT
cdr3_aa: CASSFRGMNTEAFF

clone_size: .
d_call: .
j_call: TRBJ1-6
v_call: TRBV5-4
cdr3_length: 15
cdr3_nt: TGTGCCAGCAGCTTGGGAGGTGGCGAAAGGACACCCCTCCACTTT
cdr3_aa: CASSLGGGERTPLHF

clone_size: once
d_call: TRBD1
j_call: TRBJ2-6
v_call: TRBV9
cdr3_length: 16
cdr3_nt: TGTGCCAGCAGCCTAATCGACAGGGCTGGGGCCAACGTCCTGACTTTC
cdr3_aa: CASSLIDRAGANVLTF

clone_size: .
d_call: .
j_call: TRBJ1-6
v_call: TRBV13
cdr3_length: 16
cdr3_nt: TGTGCCAGCAGCCTCCTAGAGGGGTCCTATAATTCACCCCTCCACTTT
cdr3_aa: CASSLLEGSYNSPLHF

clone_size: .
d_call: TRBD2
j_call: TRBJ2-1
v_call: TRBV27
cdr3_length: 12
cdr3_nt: TGTGCCAGCAGTTTGGGGGGGAGTGAGCAGTTCTTC
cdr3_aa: CASSLGGSEQFF

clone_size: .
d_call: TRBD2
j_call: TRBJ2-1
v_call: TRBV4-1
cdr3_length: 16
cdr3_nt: TGCGCCAGCAGCCAGTCCGGACTAGCAGACTACAATGAGCAGTTCTTC
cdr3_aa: CASSQSGLADYNEQFF

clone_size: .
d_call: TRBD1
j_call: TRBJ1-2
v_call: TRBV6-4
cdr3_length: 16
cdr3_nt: TGTGCCAGCACACCCAATCCGGGACAGGGTTACTATGGCTACACCTTC
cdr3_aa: CASTPNPGQGYYGYTF

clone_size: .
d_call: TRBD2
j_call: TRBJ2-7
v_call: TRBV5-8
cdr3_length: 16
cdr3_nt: TGTGCCAGCAGTGCCCAGGAGGCCGGGGGGTTGTACGAGCAGTACTTC
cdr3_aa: CASSAQEAGGLYEQYF

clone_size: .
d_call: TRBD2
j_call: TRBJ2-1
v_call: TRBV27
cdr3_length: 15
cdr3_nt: TGTGCCAGCAGTCAGCGGGGCGACTCGAACAATGAGCAGTTCTTC
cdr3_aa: CASSQRGDSNNEQFF

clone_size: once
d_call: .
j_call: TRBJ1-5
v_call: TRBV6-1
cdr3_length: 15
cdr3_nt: TGTGCCAGCAGAACGACTGAGTCTAGCAATCAGCCCCAGCATTTT
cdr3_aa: CASRTTESSNQPQHF

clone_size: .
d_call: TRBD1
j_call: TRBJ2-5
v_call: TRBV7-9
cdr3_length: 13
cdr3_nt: TGTGCCAGCAGCCAGGGACAGCAAGAGACCCAGTACTTC
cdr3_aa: CASSQGQQETQYF

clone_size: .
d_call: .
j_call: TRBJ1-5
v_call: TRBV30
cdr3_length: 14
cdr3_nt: TGTGCCTGGAGTGCTTACAGCAACAATCAGCCCCAGCATTTT
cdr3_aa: CAWSAYSNNQPQHF

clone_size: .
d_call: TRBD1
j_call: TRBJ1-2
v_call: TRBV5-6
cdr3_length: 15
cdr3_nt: TGTGCCAGCAGCACATGGGACAGAGCTAACTATGGCTACACCTTC
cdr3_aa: CASSTWDRANYGYTF

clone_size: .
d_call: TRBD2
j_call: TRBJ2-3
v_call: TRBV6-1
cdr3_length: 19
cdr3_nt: TGTGCCAGCAGTGGTGCAGCGAGCGGGAGGGCTTCTAGCACAGATACGCAGTATTTT
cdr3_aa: CASSGAASGRASSTDTQYF